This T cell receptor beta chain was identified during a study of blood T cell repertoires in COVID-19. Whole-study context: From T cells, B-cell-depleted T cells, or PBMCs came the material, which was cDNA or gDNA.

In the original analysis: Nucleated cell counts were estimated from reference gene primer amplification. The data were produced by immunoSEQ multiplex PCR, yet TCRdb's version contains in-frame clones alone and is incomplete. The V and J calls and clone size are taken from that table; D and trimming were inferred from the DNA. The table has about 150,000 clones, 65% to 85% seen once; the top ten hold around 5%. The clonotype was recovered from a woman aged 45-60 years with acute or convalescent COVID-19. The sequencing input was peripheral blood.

As DNA, the CDR3 is TGCGCCAGCAGCCAAGATAAGTGGCAGGGGGTAGGTCAGCCCCAGCATTTT. Encoded protein: CASSQDKWQGVGQPQHF. This chain uses TRBV4-1 with TRBJ1-5, with 7 bases lining up with TRBD1. The CDR3 is 17 amino acids. V was pared by 0 bases and J by 6 bases, with 11 bases of the junction left unmatched. Germline CDR1 reads MGHRA; CDR2 reads YSYEKL.